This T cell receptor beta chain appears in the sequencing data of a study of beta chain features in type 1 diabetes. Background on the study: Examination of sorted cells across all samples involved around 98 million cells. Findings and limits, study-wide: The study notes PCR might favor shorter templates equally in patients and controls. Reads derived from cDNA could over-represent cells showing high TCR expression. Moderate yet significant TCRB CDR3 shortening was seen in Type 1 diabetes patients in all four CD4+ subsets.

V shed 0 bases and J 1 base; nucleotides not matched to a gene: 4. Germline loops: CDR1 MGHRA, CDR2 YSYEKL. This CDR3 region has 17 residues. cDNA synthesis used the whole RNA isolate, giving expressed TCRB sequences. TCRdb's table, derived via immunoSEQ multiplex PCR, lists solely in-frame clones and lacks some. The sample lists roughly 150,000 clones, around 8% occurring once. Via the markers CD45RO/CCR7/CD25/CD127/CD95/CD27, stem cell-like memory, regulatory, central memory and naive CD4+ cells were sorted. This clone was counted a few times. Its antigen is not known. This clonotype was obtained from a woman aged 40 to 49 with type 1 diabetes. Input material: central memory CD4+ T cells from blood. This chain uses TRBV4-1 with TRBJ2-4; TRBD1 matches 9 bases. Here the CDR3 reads CASSQDVTGGAKNIQYF. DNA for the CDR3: TGCGCCAGCAGCCAAGATGTGACAGGGGGTGCCAAAAACATTCAGTACTTC.